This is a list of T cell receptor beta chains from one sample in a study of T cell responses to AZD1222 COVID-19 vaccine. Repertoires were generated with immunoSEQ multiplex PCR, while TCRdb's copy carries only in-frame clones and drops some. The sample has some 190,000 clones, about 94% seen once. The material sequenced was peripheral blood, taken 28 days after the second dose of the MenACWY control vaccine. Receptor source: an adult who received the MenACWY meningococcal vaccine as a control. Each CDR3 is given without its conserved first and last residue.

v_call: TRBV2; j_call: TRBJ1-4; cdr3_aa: ASSDQGAVATNEKLF
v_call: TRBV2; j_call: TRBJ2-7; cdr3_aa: ASSEFGTSRTYEQY
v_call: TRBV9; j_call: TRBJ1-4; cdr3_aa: ASSVGAAGRYEKLF
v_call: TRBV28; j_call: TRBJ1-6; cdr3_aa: ASSFELDSPLH
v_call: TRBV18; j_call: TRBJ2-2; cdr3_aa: ASSLGLADTGELF
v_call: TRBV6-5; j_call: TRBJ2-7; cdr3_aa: ASSYTTGQGAYEQY
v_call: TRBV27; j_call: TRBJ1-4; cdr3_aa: ASSSDMTNEKLF
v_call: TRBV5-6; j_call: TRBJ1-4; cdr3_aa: ASSEGTDEKLF
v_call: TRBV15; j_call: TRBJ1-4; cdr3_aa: ATSASNEKLF
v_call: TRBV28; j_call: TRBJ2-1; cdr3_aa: ASSLPTGLNANEQF
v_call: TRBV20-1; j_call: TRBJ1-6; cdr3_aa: SARDRV
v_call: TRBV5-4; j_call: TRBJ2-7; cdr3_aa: ASSLVPRGTYEQY
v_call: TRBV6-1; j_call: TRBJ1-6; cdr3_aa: ASSERETANSPLH
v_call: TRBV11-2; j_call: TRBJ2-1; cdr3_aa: ASSLVPGAYNEQF
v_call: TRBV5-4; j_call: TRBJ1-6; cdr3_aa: ATGGGRGSPLH
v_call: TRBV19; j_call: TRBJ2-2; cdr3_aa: ASSTHRGGELF
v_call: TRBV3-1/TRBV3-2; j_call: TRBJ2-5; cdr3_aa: ASSQQRTSVLKTQY
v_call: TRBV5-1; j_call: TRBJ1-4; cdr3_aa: ASSLGTGTGEKLF
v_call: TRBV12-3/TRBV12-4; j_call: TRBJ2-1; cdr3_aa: ASSLTRLGEF
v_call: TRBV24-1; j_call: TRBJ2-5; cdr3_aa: ATSDLMNRKETQY
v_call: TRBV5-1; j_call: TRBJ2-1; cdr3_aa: ASSLAGNEQF
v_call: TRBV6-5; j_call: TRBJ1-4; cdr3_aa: ASTGGGGGEKLF
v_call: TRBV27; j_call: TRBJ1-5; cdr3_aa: ASSLKPGGPNQPQH
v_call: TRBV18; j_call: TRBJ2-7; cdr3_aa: ASSPPGQPYEQY
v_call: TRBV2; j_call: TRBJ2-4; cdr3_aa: ASSENELAKNIQY
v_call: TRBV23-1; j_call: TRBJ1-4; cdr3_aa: ASSPCRAEKLF
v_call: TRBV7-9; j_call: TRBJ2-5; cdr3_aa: ASSLPTYQETQY
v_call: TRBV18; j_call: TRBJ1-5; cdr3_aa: ASSRGQTNQPQH
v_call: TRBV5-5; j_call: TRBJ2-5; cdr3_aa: ASSLGYTNQETQY
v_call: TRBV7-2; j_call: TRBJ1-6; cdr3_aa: ASSFTTGENSPLH
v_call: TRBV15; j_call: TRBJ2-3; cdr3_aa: ATQTGTSGITDTQY
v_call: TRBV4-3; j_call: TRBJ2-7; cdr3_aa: ASSQARAGAFYEQY
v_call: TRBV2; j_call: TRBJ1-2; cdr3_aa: ASNEDRSNYGYT
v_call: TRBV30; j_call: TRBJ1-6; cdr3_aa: AWSLTGSFSPLH
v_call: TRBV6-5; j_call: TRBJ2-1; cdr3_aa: ASRPRDSYNEQF
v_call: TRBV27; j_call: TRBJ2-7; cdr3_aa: ASSLKQGDKGAY
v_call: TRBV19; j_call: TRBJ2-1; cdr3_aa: ASSIRGGRSSYNEQF
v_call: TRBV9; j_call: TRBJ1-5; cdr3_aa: ASSGGQPNQPQH